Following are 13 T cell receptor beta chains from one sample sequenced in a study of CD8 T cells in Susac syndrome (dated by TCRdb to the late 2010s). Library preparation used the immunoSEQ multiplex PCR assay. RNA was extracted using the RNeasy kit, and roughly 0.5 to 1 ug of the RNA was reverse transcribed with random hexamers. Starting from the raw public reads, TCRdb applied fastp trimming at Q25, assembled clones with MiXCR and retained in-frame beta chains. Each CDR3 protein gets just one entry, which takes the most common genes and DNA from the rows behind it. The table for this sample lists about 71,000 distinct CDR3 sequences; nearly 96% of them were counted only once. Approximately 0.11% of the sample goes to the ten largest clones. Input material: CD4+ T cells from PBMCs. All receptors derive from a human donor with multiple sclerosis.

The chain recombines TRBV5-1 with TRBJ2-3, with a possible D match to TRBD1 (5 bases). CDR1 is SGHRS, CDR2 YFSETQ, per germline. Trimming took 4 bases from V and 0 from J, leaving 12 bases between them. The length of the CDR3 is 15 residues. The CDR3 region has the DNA TGCGCCAGCAGCCTATCGACAGCTAGCACAGATACGCAGTATTTT. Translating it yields CASSLSTASTDTQYF.

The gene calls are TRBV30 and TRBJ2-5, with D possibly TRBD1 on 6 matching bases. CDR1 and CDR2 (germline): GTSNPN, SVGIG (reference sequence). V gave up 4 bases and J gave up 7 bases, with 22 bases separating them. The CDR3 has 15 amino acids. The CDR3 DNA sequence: TGTGCCTGGACCACCCCCGTCGGGGACAAAGGGACCCAGTACTTC. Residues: CAWTTPVGDKGTQYF.

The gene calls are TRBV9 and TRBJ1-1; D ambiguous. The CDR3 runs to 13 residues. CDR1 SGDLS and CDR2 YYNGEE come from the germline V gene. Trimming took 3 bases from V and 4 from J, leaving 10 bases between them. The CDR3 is CASSAAEGTEAFF. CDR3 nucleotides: TGTGCCAGCAGCGCCGCCGAAGGCACTGAAGCTTTCTTT.

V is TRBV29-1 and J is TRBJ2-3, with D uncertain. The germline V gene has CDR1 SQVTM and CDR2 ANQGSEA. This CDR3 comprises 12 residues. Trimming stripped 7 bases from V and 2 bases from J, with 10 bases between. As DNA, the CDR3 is TGCAGCGCCACGGATGACACAGATACGCAGTATTTT. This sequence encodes CSATDDTDTQYF.

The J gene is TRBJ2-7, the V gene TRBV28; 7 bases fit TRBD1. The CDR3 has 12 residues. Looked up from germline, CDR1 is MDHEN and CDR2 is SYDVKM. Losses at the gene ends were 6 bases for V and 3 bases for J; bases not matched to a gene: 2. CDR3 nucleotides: TGTGCCAGCAGACCAGGGGGCTACGAGCAGTACTTC. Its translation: CASRPGGYEQYF.

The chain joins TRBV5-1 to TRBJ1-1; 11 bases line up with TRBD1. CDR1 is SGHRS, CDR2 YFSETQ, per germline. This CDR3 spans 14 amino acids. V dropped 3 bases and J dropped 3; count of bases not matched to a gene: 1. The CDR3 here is CASSWGQGDTEAFF. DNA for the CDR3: TGCGCCAGCAGCTGGGGACAGGGGGACACTGAAGCTTTCTTT.

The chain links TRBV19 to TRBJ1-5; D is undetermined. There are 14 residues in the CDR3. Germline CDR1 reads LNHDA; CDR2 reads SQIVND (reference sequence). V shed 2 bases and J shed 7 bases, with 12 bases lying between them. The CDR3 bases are TGTGCCAGTAGTATAAGCCGGGGTGACCAGCCCCAGCATTTT. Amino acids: CASSISRGDQPQHF.

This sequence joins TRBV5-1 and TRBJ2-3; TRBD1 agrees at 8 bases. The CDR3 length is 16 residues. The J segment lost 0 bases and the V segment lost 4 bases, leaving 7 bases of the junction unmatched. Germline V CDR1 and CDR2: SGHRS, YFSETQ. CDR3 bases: TGCGCCAGCAGCCGGACAGGGCAAGCTAGCACAGATACGCAGTATTTT. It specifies CASSRTGQASTDTQYF.

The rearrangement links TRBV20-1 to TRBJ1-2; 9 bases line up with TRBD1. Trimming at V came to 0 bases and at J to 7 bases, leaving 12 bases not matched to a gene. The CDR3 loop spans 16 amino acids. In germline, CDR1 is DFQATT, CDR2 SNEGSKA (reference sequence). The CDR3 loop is CSARDPRTGETIGYTF. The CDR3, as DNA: TGCAGTGCTAGAGATCCCCGGACAGGGGAGACGATTGGCTACACCTTC.

CDR3 nucleotide sequence: TGTGCCTGGAGTCTGGGGGACTATGGCTACACCTTC. Protein sequence: CAWSLGDYGYTF. The rearrangement joins TRBV30 to TRBJ1-2, with TRBD1 as a possible D gene (5 bases). The germline gives CDR1 GTSNPN, CDR2 SVGIG (reference sequence). V shed 2 bases and J shed 3 bases, with 7 bases lying between them. The CDR3 has 12 amino acids.

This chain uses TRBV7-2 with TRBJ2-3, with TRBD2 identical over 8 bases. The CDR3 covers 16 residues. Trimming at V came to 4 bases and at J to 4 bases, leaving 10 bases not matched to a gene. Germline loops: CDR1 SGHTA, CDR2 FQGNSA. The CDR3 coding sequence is TGTGCCAGCAGCTCTACGGGAGCGGGAGTTTCAGATACGCAGTATTTT. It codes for CASSSTGAGVSDTQYF. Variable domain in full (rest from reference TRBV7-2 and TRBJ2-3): GAGVSQSPSNKVTEKGKDVELRCDPISGHTALYWYRQSLGQGLEFLIYFQGNSAPDKSGLPSDRFSAERTGGSVSTLTIQRTQQEDSAVYLCASSSTGAGVSDTQYFGPGTRLTVL.

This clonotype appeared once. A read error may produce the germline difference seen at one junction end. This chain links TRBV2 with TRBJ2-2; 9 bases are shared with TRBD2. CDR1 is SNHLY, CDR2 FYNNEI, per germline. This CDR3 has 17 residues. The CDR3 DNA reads TGTGCCAGCAGTGAATATGGGCTAGCGGGAAACACCGGGGAGCTGTTCTTT. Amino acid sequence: CASSEYGLAGNTGELFF.

This chain's CDR3 is CASSLVGTGDPTYEQYF. The DNA for the CDR3 is TGTGCCAGCAGCTTAGTCGGGACAGGGGACCCAACCTACGAGCAGTACTTC. The V call is TRBV11-1, the J call TRBJ2-7, with 10 bases identical to TRBD1. Trimming at V came to 1 base and at J to 2 bases, leaving 8 bases not matched to a gene. Germline CDR1 reads SGHAT; CDR2 reads FQDESV (reference sequence). The CDR3 spans 17 residues.